The sequence of this T cell receptor (beta chain) was determined in a study of cytomegalovirus exposure and HLA in healthy donors. Overall study results and limits: The study flagged some 170 TCR beta chains as cytomegalovirus-associated. In vitro, three CMV-associated chains proved specific for CMV antigens. With high specificity and sensitivity, the classifier reportedly diagnosed cytomegalovirus status.

For this clone: Its antigen is not identified.

Assay used: immunoSEQ multiplex PCR; TCRdb lists only in-frame clones, some missing. The sample lists roughly 98,000 clones; roughly nine tenths were seen once. The clonotype comes from a woman under 40 in good health and CMV-seronegative. The sample taken for sequencing was PBMCs.

In nucleotides, the CDR3 is TGTGCCAGCCAGGGTACCGCCTACAATGAGCAGTTCTTC. Protein product: CASQGTAYNEQFF. The J gene is TRBJ2-1, the V gene TRBV6-6; tentative D call: TRBD1 (5 bases). Germline CDR1 MNHNY, CDR2 SVGAGI (reference sequence). V was cut by 8 bases and J by 2 bases, with 10 bases left in between. The CDR3 is made up of 13 amino acids.